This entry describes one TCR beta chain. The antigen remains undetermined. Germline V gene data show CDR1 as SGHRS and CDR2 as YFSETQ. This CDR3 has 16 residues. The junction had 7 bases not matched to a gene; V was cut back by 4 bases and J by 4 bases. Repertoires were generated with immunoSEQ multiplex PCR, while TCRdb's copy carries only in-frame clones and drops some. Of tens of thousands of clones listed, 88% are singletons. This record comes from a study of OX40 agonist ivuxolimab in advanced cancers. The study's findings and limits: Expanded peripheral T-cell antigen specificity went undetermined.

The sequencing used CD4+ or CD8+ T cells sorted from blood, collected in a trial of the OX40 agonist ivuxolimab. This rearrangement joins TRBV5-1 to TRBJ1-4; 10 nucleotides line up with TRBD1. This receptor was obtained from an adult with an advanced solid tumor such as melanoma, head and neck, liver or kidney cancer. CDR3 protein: CASSGTGTGDNEKLFF. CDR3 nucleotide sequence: TGCGCCAGCAGCGGAACCGGGACAGGGGATAATGAAAAACTGTTTTTT.